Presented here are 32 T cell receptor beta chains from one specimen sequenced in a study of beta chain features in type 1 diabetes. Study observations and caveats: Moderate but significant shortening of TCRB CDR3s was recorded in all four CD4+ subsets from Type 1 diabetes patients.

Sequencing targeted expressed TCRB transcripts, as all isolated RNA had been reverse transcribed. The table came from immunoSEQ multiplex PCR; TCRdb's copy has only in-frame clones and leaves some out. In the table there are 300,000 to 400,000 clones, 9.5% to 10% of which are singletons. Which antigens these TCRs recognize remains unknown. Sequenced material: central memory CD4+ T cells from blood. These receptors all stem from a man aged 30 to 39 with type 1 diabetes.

The chain's CDR3 is CASSKLSCYYEQYF. DNA of the CDR3: TGTGCCAGCAGCAAATTAAGTTGTTACTACGAGCAGTACTTC. This sequence joins TRBV21-1 and TRBJ2-7. TRBV21-1 is a pseudogene locus. The CDR3 runs to 14 residues.

CDR3 region: CASSLFGDSGTEAFF. The CDR3 DNA sequence: TGCGCCAGCAGTCTCTTCGGTGATAGCGGCACTGAAGCTTTCTTT. This chain joins TRBV5-1 and TRBJ1-1; the D is unclear. Germline loops: CDR1 SGHRS, CDR2 YFSETQ. V lost 5 bases and J lost 4, with 18 bases in between. The length of the CDR3 is 15 residues.

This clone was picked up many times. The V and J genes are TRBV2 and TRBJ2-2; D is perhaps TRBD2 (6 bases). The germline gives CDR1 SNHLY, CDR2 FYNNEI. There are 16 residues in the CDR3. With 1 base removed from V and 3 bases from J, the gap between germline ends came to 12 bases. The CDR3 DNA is TGTGCCAGCAGTGAAGAGGCTAGCGTCTACACCGGGGAGCTGTTTTTT. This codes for CASSEEASVYTGELFF.

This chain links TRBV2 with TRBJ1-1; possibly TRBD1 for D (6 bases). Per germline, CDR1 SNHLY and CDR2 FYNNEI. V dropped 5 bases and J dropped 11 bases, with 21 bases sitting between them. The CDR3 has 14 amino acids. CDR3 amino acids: CASSQQGGGMDAFF. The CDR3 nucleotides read TGTGCCAGCAGTCAACAGGGCGGCGGGATGGATGCTTTCTTT.

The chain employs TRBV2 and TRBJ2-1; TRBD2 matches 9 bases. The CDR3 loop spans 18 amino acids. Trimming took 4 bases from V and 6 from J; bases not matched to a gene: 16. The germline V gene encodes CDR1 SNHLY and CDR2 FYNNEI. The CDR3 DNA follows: TGTGCCAGCAGTGGTGGAGGCGGGAGGGCCCAAGTTTTCAATGAGCAGTTCTTC. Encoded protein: CASSGGGGRAQVFNEQFF.

The CDR3 DNA reads TGTGCCAGCAGACCGGAAATCACAGATACGCAGTATTTT. This gives the protein CASRPEITDTQYF. This chain joins TRBV2 and TRBJ2-3, with D hard to call. This CDR3 spans 13 amino acids. Trimming took off 6 bases at V and 2 bases at J, with 9 bases between the two ends. CDR1 is SNHLY, CDR2 FYNNEI, per germline.

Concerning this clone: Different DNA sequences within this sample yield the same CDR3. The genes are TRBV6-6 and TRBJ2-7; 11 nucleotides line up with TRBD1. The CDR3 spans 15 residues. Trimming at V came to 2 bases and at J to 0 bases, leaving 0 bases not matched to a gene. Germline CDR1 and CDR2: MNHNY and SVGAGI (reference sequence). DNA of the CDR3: TGTGCCAGCAGTTACGGGACAGGGGGCTCCTACGAGCAGTACTTC. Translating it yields CASSYGTGGSYEQYF.

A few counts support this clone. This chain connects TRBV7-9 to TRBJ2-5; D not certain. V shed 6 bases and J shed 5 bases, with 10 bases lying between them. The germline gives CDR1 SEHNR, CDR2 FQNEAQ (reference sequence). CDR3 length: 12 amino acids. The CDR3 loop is CASSGEGETQYF. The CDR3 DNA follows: TGTGCCAGCAGTGGTGAAGGGGAGACCCAGTACTTC.

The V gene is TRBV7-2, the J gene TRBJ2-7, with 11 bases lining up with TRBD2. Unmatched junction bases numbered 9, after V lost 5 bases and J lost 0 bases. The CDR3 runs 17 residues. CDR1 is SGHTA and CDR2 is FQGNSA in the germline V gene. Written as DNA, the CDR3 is TGTGCCAGCAGCAATAGGGCTAGCGGGAGGTCCTCCTACGAGCAGTACTTC. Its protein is CASSNRASGRSSYEQYF.

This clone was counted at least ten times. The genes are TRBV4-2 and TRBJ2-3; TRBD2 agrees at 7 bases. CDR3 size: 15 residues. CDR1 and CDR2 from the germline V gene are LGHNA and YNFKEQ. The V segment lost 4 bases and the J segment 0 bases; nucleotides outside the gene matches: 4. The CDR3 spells CASSPSGVSTDTQYF. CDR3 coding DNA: TGTGCCAGCAGCCCCAGCGGGGTTAGCACAGATACGCAGTATTTT.

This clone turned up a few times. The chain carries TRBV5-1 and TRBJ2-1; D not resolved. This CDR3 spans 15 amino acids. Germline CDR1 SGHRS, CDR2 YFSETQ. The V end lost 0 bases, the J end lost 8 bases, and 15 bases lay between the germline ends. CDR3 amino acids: CASSLGGFRWDEQFF. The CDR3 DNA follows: TGCGCCAGCAGCTTGGGAGGATTCCGGTGGGATGAGCAGTTCTTC.

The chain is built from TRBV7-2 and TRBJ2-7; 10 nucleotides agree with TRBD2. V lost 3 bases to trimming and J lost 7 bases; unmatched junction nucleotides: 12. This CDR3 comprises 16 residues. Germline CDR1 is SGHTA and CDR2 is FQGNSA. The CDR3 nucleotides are TGTGCCAGCAGCTTGCGAATAGCGGGGGGCGAGGATGAGCAGTACTTC. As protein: CASSLRIAGGEDEQYF.

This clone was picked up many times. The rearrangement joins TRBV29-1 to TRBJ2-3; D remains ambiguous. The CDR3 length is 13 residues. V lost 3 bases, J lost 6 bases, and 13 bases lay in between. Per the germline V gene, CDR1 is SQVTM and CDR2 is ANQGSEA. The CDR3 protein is CSVDKARRDTQYF. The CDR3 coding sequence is TGCAGCGTTGATAAGGCCCGAAGGGATACGCAGTATTTT.

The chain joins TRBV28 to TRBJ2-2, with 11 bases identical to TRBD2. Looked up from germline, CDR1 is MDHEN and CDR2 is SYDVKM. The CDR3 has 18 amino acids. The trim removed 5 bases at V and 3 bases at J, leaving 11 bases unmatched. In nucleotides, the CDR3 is TGTGCCAGCAGTGGCCACCTGGGACTAGCGGAGGACACCGGGGAGCTGTTTTTT. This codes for CASSGHLGLAEDTGELFF.

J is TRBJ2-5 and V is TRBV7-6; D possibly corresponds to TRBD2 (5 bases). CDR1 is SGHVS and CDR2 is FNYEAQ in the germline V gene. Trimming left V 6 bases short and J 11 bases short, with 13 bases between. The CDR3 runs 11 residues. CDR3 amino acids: CASSYQGRQYF. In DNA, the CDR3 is TGTGCCAGCAGTTACCAAGGGAGACAGTACTTC.

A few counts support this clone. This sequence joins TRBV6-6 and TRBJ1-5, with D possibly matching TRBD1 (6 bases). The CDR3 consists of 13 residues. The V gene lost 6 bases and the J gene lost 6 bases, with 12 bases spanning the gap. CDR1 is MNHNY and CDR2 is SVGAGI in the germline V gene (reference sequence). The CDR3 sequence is CASSSRGRQPQHF. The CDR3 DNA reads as TGTGCCAGCAGCTCCAGGGGCCGTCAGCCCCAGCATTTT.

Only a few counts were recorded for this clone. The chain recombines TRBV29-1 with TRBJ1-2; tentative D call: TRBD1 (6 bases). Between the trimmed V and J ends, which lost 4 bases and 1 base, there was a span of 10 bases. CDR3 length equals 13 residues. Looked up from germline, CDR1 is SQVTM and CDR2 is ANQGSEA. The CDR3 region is CSVATGSNYGYTF. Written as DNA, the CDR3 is TGCAGCGTTGCCACAGGGAGTAACTATGGCTACACCTTC.

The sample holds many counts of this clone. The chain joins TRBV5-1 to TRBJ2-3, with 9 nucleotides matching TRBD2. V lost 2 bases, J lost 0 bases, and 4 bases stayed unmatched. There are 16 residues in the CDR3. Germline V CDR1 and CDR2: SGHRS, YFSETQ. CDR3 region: CASSFNAGGSTDTQYF. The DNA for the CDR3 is TGCGCCAGCAGCTTCAACGCGGGAGGGAGCACAGATACGCAGTATTTT.

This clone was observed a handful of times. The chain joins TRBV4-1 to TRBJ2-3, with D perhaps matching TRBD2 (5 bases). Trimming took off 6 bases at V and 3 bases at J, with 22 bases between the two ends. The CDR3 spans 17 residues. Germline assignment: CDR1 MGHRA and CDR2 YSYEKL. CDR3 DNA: TGCGCCAGCAGGAGGACTTGTGTTGGCGCCAAGACAGATACGCAGTATTTT. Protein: CASRRTCVGAKTDTQYF.

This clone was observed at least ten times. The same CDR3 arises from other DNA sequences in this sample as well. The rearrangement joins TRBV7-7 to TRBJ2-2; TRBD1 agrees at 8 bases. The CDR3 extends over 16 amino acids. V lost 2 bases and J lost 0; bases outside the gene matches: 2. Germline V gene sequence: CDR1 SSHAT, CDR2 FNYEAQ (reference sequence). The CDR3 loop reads CASSLSTGANTGELFF. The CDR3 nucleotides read TGTGCCAGCAGCTTATCGACAGGGGCGAACACCGGGGAGCTGTTTTTT.

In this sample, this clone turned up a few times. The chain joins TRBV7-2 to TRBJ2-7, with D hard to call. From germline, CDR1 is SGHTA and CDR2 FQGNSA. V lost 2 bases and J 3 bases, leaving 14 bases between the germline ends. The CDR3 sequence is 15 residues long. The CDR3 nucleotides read TGTGCCAGCAGCTTATCGATGACCTTGGGCTACGAGCAGTACTTC. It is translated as CASSLSMTLGYEQYF. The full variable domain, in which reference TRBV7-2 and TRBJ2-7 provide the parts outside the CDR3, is GAGVSQSPSNKVTEKGKDVELRCDPISGHTALYWYRQSLGQGLEFLIYFQGNSAPDKSGLPSDRFSAERTGGSVSTLTIQRTQQEDSAVYLCASSLSMTLGYEQYFGPGTRLTVT.

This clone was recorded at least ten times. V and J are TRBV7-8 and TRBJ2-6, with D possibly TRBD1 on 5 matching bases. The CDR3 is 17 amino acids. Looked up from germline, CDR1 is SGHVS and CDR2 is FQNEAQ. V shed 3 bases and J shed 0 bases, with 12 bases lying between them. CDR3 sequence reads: CASSFRTPRSGANVLTF. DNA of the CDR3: TGTGCCAGCAGCTTCCGGACACCCCGCTCTGGGGCCAACGTCCTGACTTTC.

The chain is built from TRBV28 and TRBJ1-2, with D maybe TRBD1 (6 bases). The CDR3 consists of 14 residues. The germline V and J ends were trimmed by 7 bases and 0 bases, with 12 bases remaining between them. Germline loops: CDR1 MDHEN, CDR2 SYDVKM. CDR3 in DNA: TGTGCCAGCACTAAGACAGGATCTAACTATGGCTACACCTTC. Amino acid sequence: CASTKTGSNYGYTF.

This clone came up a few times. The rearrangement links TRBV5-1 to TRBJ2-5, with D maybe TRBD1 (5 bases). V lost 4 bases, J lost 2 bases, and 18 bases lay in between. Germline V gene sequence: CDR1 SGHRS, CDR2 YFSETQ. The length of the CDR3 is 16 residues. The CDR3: CASSMPPSGRQETQYF. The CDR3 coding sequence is TGCGCCAGCAGCATGCCACCTTCAGGGCGGCAAGAGACCCAGTACTTC.

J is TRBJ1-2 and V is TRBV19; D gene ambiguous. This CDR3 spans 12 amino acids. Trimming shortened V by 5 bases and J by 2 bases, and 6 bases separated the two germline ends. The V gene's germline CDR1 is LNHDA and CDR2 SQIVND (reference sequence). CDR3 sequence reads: CASSGLNYGYTF. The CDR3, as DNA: TGTGCCAGTAGTGGCCTCAACTATGGCTACACCTTC.

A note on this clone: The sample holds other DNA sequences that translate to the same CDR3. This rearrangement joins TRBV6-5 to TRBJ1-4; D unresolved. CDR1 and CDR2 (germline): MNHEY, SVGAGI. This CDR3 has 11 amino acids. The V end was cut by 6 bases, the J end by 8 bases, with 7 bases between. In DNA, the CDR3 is TGTGCCAGCAGGTTACGGGAAAAACTGTTTTTT. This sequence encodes CASRLREKLFF.

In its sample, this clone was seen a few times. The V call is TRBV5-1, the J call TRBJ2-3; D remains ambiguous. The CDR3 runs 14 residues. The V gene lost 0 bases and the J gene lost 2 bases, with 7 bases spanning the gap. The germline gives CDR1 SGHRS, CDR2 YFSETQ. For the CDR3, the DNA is TGCGCCAGCAGCTTGGAACAGAACACAGATACGCAGTATTTT. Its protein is CASSLEQNTDTQYF.

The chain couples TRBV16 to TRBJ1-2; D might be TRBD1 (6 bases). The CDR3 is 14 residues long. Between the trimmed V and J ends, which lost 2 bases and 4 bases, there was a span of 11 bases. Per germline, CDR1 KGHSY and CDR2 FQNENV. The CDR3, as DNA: TGTGCCAGCAGCCAAGGGGGGCAGGCCTATGGCTACACCTTC. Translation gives CASSQGGQAYGYTF.

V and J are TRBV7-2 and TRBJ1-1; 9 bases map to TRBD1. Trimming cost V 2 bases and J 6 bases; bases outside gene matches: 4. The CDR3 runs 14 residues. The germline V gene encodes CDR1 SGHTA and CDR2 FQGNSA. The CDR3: CASSLRDRVSEAFF. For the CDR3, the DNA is TGTGCCAGCAGCTTAAGGGACAGGGTGTCTGAAGCTTTCTTT.

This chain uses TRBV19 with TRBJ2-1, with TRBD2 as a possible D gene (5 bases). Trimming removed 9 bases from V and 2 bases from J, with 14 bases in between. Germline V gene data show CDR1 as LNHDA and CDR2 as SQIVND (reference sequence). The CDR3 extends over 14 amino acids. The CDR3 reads CASSLRVAYNEQFF. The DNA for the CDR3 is TGTGCCAGCAGCTTGAGGGTGGCCTACAATGAGCAGTTCTTC. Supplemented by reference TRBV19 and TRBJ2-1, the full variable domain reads DGGITQSPKYLFRKEGQNVTLSCEQNLNHDAMYWYRQDPGQGLRLIYYSQIVNDFQKGDIAEGYSVSREKKESFPLTVTSAQKNPTAFYLCASSLRVAYNEQFFGPGTRLTVL.

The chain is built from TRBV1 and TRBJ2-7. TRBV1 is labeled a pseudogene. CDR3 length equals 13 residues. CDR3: CTSSQPDRYEQYF. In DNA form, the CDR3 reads TGCACCAGCAGCCAACCGGACCGGTACGAGCAGTACTTC.

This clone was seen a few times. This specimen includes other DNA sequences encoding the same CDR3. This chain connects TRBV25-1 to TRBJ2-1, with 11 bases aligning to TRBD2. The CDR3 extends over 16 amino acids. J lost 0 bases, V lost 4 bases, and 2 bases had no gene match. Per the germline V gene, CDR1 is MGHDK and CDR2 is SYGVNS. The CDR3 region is CASSATSGSSYNEQFF. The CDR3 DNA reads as TGTGCCAGCAGTGCCACTAGCGGGAGCTCCTACAATGAGCAGTTCTTC.